A single sample is the source of the 2 T cell receptor beta chains below, sequenced in a study of T cell responses to AZD1222 COVID-19 vaccine. The data were produced by immunoSEQ multiplex PCR, yet TCRdb's version contains in-frame clones alone and is incomplete. The table includes about 100,000 clones, 90% detected once. The sequencing here drew on peripheral blood, taken on day 0 of AZD1222 vaccination. All receptors come from an adult in good health.

The chain recombines TRBV12-3 or TRBV12-4 with TRBJ1-1; D call uncertain. The ends were cut back, 2 bases at V and 8 bases at J, with 9 bases in the middle. This CDR3 has 12 residues. The CDR3 loop reads CASSLRVGEAFF. The CDR3 DNA follows: TGTGCCAGCAGTTTAAGGGTAGGAGAAGCTTTCTTT.

The chain combines TRBV4-2 with TRBJ2-4; D unresolved. The CDR3 contains 15 residues. Between the trimmed V and J ends, which lost 0 bases and 1 base, there was a span of 7 bases. CDR1 and CDR2 (germline): LGHNA, YNFKEQ. The CDR3 nucleotides read TGTGCCAGCAGCCAAGATCTACAGGCCAAAAACATTCAGTACTTC. Protein: CASSQDLQAKNIQYF.